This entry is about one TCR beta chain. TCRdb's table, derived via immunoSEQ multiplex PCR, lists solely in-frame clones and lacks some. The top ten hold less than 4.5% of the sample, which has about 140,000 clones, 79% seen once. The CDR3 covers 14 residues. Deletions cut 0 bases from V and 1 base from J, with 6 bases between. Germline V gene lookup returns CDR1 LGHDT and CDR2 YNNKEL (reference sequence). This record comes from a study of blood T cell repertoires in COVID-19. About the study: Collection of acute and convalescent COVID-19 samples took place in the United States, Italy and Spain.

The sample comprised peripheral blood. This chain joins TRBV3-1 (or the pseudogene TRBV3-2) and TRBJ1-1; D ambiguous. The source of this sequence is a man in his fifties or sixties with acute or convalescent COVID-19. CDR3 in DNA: TGTGCCAGCAGCCAAGAAGGCGGGAACACTGAAGCTTTCTTT. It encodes CASSQEGGNTEAFF.